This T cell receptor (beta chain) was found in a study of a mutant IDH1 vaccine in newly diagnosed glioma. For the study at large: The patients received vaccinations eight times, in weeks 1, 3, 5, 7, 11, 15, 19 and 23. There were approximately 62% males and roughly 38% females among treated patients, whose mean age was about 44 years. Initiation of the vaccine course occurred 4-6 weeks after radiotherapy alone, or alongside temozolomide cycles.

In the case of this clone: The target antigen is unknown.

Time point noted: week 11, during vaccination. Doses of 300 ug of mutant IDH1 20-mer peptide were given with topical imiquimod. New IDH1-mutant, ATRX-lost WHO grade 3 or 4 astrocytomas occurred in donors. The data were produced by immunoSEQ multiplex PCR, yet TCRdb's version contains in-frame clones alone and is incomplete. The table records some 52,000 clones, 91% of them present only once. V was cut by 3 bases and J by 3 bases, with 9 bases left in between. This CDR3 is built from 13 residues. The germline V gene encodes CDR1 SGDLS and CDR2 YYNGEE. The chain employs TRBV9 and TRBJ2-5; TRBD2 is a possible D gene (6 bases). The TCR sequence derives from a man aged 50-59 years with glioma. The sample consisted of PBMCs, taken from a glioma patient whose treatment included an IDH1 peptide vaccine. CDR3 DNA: TGTGCCAGCAGCGGCGGGGCTGAAGAGACCCAGTACTTC. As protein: CASSGGAEETQYF.